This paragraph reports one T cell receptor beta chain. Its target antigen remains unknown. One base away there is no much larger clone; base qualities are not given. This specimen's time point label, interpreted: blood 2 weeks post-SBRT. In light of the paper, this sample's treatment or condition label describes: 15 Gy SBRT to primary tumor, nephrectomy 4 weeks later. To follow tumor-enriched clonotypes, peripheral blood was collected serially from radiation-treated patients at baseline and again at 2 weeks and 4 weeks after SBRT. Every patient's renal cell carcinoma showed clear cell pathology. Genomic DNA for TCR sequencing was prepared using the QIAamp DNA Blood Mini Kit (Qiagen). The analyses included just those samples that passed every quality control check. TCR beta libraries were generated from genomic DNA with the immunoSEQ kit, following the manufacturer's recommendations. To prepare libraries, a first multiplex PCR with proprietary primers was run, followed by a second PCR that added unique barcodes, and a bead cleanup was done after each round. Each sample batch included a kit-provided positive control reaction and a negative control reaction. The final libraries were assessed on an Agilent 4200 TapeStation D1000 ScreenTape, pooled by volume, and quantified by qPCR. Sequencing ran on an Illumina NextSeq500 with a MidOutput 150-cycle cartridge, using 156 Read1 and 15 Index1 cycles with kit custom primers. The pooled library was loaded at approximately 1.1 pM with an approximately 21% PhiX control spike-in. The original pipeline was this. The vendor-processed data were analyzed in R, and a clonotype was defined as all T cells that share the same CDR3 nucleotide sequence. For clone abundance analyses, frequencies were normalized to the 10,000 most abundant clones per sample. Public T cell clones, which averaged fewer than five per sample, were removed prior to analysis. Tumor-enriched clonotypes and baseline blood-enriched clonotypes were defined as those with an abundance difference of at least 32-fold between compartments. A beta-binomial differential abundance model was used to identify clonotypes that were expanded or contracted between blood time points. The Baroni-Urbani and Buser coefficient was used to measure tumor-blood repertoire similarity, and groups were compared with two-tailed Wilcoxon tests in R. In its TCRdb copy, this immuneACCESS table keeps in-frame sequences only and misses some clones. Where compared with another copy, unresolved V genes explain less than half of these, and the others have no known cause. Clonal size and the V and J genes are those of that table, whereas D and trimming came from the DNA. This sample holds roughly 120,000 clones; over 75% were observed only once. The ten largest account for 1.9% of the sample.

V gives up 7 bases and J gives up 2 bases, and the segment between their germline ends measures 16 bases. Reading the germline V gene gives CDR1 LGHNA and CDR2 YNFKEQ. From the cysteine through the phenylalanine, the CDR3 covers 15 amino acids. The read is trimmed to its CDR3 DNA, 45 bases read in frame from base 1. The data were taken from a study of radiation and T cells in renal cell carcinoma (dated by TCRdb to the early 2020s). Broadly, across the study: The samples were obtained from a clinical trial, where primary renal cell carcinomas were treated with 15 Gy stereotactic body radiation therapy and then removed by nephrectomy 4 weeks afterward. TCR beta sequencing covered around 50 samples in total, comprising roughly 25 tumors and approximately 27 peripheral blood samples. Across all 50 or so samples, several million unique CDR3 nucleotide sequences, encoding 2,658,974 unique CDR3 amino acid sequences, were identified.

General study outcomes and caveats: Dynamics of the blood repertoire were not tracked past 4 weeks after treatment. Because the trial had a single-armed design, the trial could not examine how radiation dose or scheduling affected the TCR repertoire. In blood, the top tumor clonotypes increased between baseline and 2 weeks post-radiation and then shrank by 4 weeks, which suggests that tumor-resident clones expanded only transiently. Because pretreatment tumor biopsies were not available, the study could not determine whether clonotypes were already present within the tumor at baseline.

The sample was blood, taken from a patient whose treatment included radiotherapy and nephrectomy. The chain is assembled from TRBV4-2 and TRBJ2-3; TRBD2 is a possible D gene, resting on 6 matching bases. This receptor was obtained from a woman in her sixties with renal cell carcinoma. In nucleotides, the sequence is TGTGCCAGCACCCAGTCGCGGGGTCACACAGATACGCAGTATTTT. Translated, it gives CASTQSRGHTDTQYF.